The clone carrying this T cell receptor (beta chain) has ten or more counts. Unique molecular identifiers were built into the TCRbeta library. TCRdb used MiXCR to reprocess the PCR reads, holding one entry per CDR3 protein. This table holds approximately 500,000 distinct CDR3 sequences, over 9.5% found once. This entry is derived from a study of T-cell reconstitution after alpha-beta-depleted transplantation in children. Per germline, CDR1 SQVTM and CDR2 ANQGSEA. Trimming took off 3 bases at V and 3 bases at J, with 9 bases between the two ends. CDR3 length: 13 residues. The chain links TRBV29-1 to TRBJ1-3; D is undetermined. The source of this sequence is a child aged 2 to 15 with inherited bone marrow failure, due to receive a stem cell transplant. The specimen comprised PBMCs, sampled before TCRalphabeta/CD19-depleted stem cell transplant. In DNA, the CDR3 is TGCAGCGTTGAGGGCAGCAATGGAAACACCATATATTTT. Residues: CSVEGSNGNTIYF.